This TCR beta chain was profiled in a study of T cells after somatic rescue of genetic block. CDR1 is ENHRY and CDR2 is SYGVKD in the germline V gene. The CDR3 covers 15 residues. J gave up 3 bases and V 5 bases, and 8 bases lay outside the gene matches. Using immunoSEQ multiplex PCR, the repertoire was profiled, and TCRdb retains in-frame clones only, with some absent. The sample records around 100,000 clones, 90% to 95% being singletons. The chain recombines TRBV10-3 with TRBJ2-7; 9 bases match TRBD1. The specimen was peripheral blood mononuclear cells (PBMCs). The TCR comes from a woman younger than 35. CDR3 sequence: CAISLRDRDIYEQYF. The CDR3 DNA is TGTGCCATCAGTCTCCGGGACAGGGATATCTACGAGCAGTACTTC.